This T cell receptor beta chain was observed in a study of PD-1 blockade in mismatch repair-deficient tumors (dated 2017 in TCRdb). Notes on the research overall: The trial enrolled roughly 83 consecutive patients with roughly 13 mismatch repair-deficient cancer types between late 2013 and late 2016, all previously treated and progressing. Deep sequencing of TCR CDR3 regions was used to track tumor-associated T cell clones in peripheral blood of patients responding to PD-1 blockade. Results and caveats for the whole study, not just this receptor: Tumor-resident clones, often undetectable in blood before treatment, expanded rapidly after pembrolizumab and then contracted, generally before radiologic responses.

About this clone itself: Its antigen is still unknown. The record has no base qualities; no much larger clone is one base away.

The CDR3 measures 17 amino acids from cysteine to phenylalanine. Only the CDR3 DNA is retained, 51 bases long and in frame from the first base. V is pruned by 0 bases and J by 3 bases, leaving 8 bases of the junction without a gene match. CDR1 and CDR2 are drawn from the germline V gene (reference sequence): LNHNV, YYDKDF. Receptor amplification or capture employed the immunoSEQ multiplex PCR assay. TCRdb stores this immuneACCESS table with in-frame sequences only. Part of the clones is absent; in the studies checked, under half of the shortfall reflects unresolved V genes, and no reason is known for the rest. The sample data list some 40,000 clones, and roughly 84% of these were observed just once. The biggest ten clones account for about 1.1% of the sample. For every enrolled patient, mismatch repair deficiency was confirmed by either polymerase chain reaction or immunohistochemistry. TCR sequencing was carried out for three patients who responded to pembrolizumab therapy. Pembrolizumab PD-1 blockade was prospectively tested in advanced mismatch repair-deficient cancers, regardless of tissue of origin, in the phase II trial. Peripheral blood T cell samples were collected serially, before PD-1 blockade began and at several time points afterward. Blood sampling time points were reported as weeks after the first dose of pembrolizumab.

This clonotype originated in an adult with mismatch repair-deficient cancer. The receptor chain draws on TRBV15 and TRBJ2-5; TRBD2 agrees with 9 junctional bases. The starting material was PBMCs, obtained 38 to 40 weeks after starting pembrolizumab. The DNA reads TGTGCCACCAGCAGAGATGCGGGCGGGAGGGGGGAAGAGACCCAGTACTTC. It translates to CATSRDAGGRGEETQYF.